The clone carrying this T cell receptor beta chain was picked up a small number of times. Its antigen is as yet unknown. The entry originates in a study of identical twins. The study, taken as a whole, reports: Abundant beta clonotypes from cord blood had fewer insertions, unlike memory repertoires, which showed none.

TCRdb passed the 5' RACE reads through MiXCR, listing each CDR3 protein once. The sample records some 730,000 distinct CDR3 sequences, approximately 18% being singletons. This CDR3 is 15 amino acids long. Germline V lookup: CDR1 SGHRS, CDR2 YFSETQ. The J segment lost 9 bases and the V segment lost 3 bases, leaving 9 bases of the junction unmatched. The sample was also linked to a second study, of T cells expressing NK-cell markers. That study reports: Seven sequenced donors out of eight were HCMV-seropositive, one seronegative.

The rearrangement uses TRBV5-1 and TRBJ2-1; the match to TRBD1 covers 10 bases. The sample taken for sequencing was PBMCs. The receptor's source is a woman aged 18-35 years in good health. CDR3 bases: TGCGCCAGCAGCTCGATCGACAGGGGGCTAGGTGAGCAGTTCTTC. Protein product: CASSSIDRGLGEQFF.